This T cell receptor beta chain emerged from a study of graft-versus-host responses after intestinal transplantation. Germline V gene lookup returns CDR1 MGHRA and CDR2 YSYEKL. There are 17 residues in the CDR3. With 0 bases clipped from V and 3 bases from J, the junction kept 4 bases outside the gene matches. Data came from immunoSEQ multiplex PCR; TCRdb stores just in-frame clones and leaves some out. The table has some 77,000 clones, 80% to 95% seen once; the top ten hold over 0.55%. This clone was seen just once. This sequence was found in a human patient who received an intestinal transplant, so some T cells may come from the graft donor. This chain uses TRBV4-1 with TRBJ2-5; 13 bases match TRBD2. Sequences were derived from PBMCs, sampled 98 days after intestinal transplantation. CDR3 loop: CASSQDRLAGGKETQYF. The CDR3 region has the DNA TGCGCCAGCAGCCAAGATCGACTAGCGGGAGGAAAAGAGACCCAGTACTTC.